These 24 T cell receptor beta chains originate from one sample sequenced in a study of blood T cell repertoires in COVID-19. TCRdb's table, derived via immunoSEQ multiplex PCR, lists solely in-frame clones and lacks some. In the table there are approximately 200,000 clones, around 85% of which are singletons. The sample comprised peripheral blood. These receptors were taken from a human donor with active or convalescent COVID-19. The donor label of this sample is uncertain.

Details on this clone: In the same sample, other DNA sequences code for this CDR3. This chain connects TRBV7-9 to TRBJ1-4, with D tentatively TRBD1 (5 bases). Germline V gene data show CDR1 as SEHNR and CDR2 as FQNEAQ (reference sequence). V lost 5 bases and J lost 4, with 14 bases in between. The CDR3 totals 15 residues. This CDR3 reads CASSLGRGFNEKLFF. CDR3 DNA sequence: TGTGCCAGCAGCCTAGGGCGGGGCTTTAATGAAAAACTGTTTTTT.

The chain joins TRBV2 to TRBJ2-5; 8 positions agree with TRBD2. The junction had 16 bases not matched to a gene; V was cut back by 9 bases and J by 7 bases. Germline values: CDR1 SNHLY, CDR2 FYNNEI. The CDR3 runs to 15 residues. CDR3 residues: CASHWAGGATGTQYF. CDR3 nucleotide sequence: TGTGCCAGTCATTGGGCCGGGGGGGCGACTGGGACCCAGTACTTC.

The chain carries TRBV30 and TRBJ1-5; D might be TRBD1 (5 bases). V lost 6 bases to trimming and J lost 1 base, with 19 bases between them. Germline V gives CDR1 GTSNPN, CDR2 SVGIG (reference sequence). The CDR3 consists of 16 residues. The CDR3 DNA is TGTGCCTGTTCAGGCGGGGGGGGTTGGAGCAATCAGCCCCAGCATTTT. Translation gives CACSGGGGWSNQPQHF.

J is TRBJ1-6 and V is TRBV19; D gene unclear. The CDR3 has 15 amino acids. CDR1 and CDR2 from the germline V gene are LNHDA and SQIVND (reference sequence). V lost 5 bases and J lost 6, with 14 bases in between. Written as DNA, the CDR3 is TGTGCCAGTAGTCGGCGGGGAGAGCTTAATTCACCCCTCCACTTT. This sequence encodes CASSRRGELNSPLHF.

The V gene is TRBV6-1, the J gene TRBJ2-1; TRBD2 aligns across 11 bases. Germline trimming cut 4 bases from V and 5 bases from J; bases unmatched to any gene: 7. Looked up from germline, CDR1 is MNHNS and CDR2 is SASEGT. The CDR3 consists of 16 residues. The DNA of the CDR3 is TGTGCCAGCAGTGCAATTAGCGGGGGGGCCCACAATGAGCAGTTCTTC. Its translation: CASSAISGGAHNEQFF.

This clone was observed a few times. The rearrangement uses TRBV28 and TRBJ1-5; D unclear. Trimming removed 4 bases from V and 0 bases from J, with 13 bases in between. The V gene's germline CDR1 is MDHEN and CDR2 SYDVKM. The length of the CDR3 is 16 residues. The CDR3 bases are TGTGCCAGCAGTTGGGCGCGGGTGGGTAGCAATCAGCCCCAGCATTTT. As protein: CASSWARVGSNQPQHF. The variable domain in full, completed from reference TRBV28 and TRBJ1-5, reads DVKVTQSSRYLVKRTGEKVFLECVQDMDHENMFWYRQDPGLGLRLIYFSYDVKMKEKGDIPEGYSVSREKKERFSLILESASTNQTSMYLCASSWARVGSNQPQHFGDGTRLSIL.

This clone has at least ten counts. J is TRBJ1-3 and V is TRBV10-3; weak D call: TRBD1 (6 bases). Germline CDR1 ENHRY, CDR2 SYGVKD. The CDR3 is 16 residues long. Deletions cut 2 bases from V and 3 bases from J, with 14 bases between. CDR3 in amino acids: CAISERMGASGNTIYF. The CDR3, as DNA: TGTGCCATCAGTGAGAGGATGGGGGCAAGTGGAAACACCATATATTTT.

The chain is built from TRBV25-1 and TRBJ1-6; 7 bases agree with TRBD1. There are 14 residues in the CDR3. V was pared by 8 bases and J by 4 bases, with 5 bases of the junction left unmatched. Germline V gene lookup returns CDR1 MGHDK and CDR2 SYGVNS. The CDR3 DNA is TGTGCCAGCTCGAAGACAGGGTATAATTCACCCCTCCACTTT. Encoded protein: CASSKTGYNSPLHF. The whole variable domain, remainder taken from reference TRBV25-1 and TRBJ1-6, is EADIYQTPRYLVIGTGKKITLECSQTMGHDKMYWYQQDPGMELHLIHYSYGVNSTEKGDLSSESTVSRIRTEHFPLTLESARPSHTSQYLCASSKTGYNSPLHFGNGTRLTVT.

The V call is TRBV5-4, the J call TRBJ1-2, with D possibly TRBD1 on 6 matching bases. This CDR3 has 14 amino acids. Germline V gene lookup returns CDR1 SGHNT and CDR2 YYREEE (reference sequence). V lost 1 base and J lost 2, with 9 bases in between. CDR3 DNA sequence: TGTGCCAGCAGCTTGTTAGGGGGAAACTATGGCTACACCTTC. Translation: CASSLLGGNYGYTF.

The chain is built from TRBV28 and TRBJ2-7; 9 bases line up with TRBD1. The CDR3 is made up of 15 amino acids. The V segment lost 2 bases and the J segment 2 bases; nucleotides outside the gene matches: 4. In germline, CDR1 is MDHEN, CDR2 SYDVKM. CDR3 sequence (DNA): TGTGCCAGCAGTTTAGGGACAGGGATCCCCTACGAGCAGTACTTC. Its protein is CASSLGTGIPYEQYF.

In its sample, this clone was seen once. CDR3 sequence: CASSPGAGGTDTQYF. The CDR3 region has the DNA TGTGCCAGCTCACCTGGGGCGGGAGGAACAGATACGCAGTATTTT. V gene TRBV18 combines with J gene TRBJ2-3; 8 positions agree with TRBD2. CDR1 and CDR2 (germline): KGHSH, LQKENI. This CDR3 contains 15 residues. Germline trimming cut 3 bases from V and 3 bases from J; bases unmatched to any gene: 5.

The rearrangement links TRBV10-3 to TRBJ1-2; 7 bases are a match to TRBD1. The CDR3 runs 12 residues. Germline-derived CDR1 and CDR2 are ENHRY and SYGVKD. The ends lost 5 bases at V and 5 bases at J; junction bases unmatched: 2. This CDR3 is CAISRQGYGYTF. CDR3 nucleotides: TGTGCCATCAGTCGACAGGGATATGGCTACACCTTC.

The chain joins TRBV3-1 (or the pseudogene TRBV3-2) to TRBJ2-3, with 9 bases matching TRBD2. Germline values: CDR1 LGHDT, CDR2 YNNKEL (reference sequence). The CDR3 loop spans 17 amino acids. With V trimmed by 6 bases and J by 5 bases, 15 bases remained unmatched. The CDR3 protein is CASRKRAAGGRVDTQYF. CDR3 DNA: TGTGCCAGCAGGAAACGAGCCGCGGGAGGGCGGGTAGATACGCAGTATTTT.

The chain joins TRBV19 to TRBJ1-1, with a possible D match to TRBD1 (5 bases). The CDR3 length is 13 residues. The V gene lost 4 bases and the J gene lost 8 bases, with 14 bases spanning the gap. Germline assignment: CDR1 LNHDA and CDR2 SQIVND (reference sequence). DNA for the CDR3: TGTGCCAGTAGTAGCTCGGGACTGAGAGAAGCTTTCTTT. Its protein is CASSSSGLREAFF.

The chain combines TRBV7-9 with TRBJ2-3, with 8 bases fitting TRBD1. The germline V gene has CDR1 SEHNR and CDR2 FQNEAQ (reference sequence). The CDR3 is 16 amino acids. The junction had 10 bases not matched to a gene; V was cut back by 2 bases and J by 6 bases. This chain's CDR3 is CASSLFLDRATDTQYF. CDR3 DNA sequence: TGTGCCAGCAGCTTATTCTTGGACAGGGCGACGGATACGCAGTATTTT.

The chain couples TRBV12-3 or TRBV12-4 to TRBJ2-7; D perhaps matches TRBD2 (5 bases). V gave up 7 bases and J gave up 7 bases, with 17 bases separating them. The CDR3 consists of 13 residues. The CDR3 loop reads CASISRGPWEQYF. CDR3 DNA sequence: TGTGCCAGCATTTCGAGAGGGCCGTGGGAGCAGTACTTC.

This chain connects TRBV2 to TRBJ1-3; TRBD1 matches 8 bases. The trim removed 4 bases at V and 3 bases at J, leaving 14 bases unmatched. Germline assignment: CDR1 SNHLY and CDR2 FYNNEI. The CDR3 runs to 18 residues. The CDR3 reads CASSVGFRGPPLGNTIYF. CDR3 in DNA: TGTGCCAGCAGTGTGGGGTTCAGGGGGCCACCTCTTGGAAACACCATATATTTT.

This chain connects TRBV6-1 to TRBJ2-1; 9 bases are shared with TRBD2. The CDR3 totals 16 residues. Germline lookup yields CDR1 MNHNS and CDR2 SASEGT. Trimming took 1 base from V and 5 from J; bases not matched to a gene: 6. CDR3 sequence: CASSEVWLAGNNEQFF. The CDR3, as DNA: TGTGCCAGCAGTGAAGTGTGGCTAGCGGGGAACAATGAGCAGTTCTTC.

A few counts support this clone. The chain links TRBV6-2 or TRBV6-3 to TRBJ1-6; D might be TRBD1 (6 bases). The CDR3 loop spans 16 amino acids. V lost 2 bases and J lost 4, with 12 bases in between. Germline V lookup: CDR1 MNHEY, CDR2 SVGEGT. DNA of the CDR3: TGTGCCAGCAGTTACCCTCCCGGACAGTATAATTCACCCCTCCACTTT. The encoded protein is CASSYPPGQYNSPLHF.

This chain joins TRBV19 and TRBJ2-2; 11 bases match TRBD2. The ends lost 10 bases at V and 8 bases at J; junction bases unmatched: 12. Germline V gene lookup returns CDR1 LNHDA and CDR2 SQIVND (reference sequence). The CDR3 runs 15 residues. The CDR3 region is CATRDPSGRRGELFF. CDR3 sequence (DNA): TGTGCCACCAGGGACCCTAGCGGGAGGAGGGGGGAGCTGTTTTTT.

This chain joins TRBV28 and TRBJ2-7; TRBD2 agrees at 10 bases. Germline V gives CDR1 MDHEN, CDR2 SYDVKM. This CDR3 comprises 15 residues. The ends lost 6 bases at V and 1 base at J; junction bases unmatched: 6. This CDR3 is CASSNSGGLSYEQYF. DNA of the CDR3: TGTGCCAGCAGCAATAGCGGGGGGCTGTCCTACGAGCAGTACTTC.

The V gene is TRBV5-4, the J gene TRBJ1-4; weak D call: TRBD1 (5 bases). V lost 3 bases, J lost 2 bases, and 17 bases lay in between. CDR1 is SGHNT and CDR2 is YYREEE in the germline V gene (reference sequence). The CDR3 covers 17 residues. This chain's CDR3 is CASSSGTPPGTNEKLFF. The CDR3 bases are TGTGCCAGCAGCTCGGGGACTCCCCCTGGGACTAATGAAAAACTGTTTTTT.

This clone was seen only once. The chain couples TRBV19 to TRBJ1-5; a possible D gene is TRBD1 (5 bases). The CDR3 runs 15 residues. CDR1 LNHDA and CDR2 SQIVND come from the germline V gene (reference sequence). V was cut by 3 bases and J by 4 bases, with 13 bases left in between. CDR3 region: CASSIRSTANQPQHF. The CDR3 DNA reads as TGTGCCAGTAGTATTCGGTCGACAGCTAATCAGCCCCAGCATTTT.

V is TRBV29-1 and J is TRBJ1-1; weak D call: TRBD1 (5 bases). This CDR3 has 14 amino acids. V gave up 5 bases and J gave up 3 bases, with 16 bases separating them. Germline V gives CDR1 SQVTM, CDR2 ANQGSEA. The CDR3 is CSVKVQARDTEAFF. The CDR3 DNA reads TGCAGCGTTAAAGTACAGGCTCGGGACACTGAAGCTTTCTTT.